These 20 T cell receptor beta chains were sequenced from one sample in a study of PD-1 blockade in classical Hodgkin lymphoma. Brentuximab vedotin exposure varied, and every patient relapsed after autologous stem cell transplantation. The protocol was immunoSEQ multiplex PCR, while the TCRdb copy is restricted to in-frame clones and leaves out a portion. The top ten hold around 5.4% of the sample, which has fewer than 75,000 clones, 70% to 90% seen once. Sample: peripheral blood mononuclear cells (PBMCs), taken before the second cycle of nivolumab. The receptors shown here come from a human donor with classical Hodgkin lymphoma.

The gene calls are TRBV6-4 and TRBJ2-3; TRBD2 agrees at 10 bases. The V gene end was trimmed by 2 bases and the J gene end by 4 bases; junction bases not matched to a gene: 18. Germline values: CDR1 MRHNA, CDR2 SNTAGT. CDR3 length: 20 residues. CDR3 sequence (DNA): TGTGCCAGCAGTGACGTTAGAATAGCGGGGGGAACCGAGATTTCAGATACGCAGTATTTT. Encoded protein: CASSDVRIAGGTEISDTQYF.

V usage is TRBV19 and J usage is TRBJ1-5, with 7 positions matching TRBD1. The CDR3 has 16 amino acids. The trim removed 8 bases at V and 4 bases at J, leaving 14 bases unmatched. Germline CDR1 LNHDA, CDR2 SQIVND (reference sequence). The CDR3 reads CASARQGEGKNQPQHF. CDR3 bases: TGTGCCAGTGCCAGACAGGGAGAGGGGAAAAATCAGCCCCAGCATTTT. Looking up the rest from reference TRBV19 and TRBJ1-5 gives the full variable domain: DGGITQSPKYLFRKEGQNVTLSCEQNLNHDAMYWYRQDPGQGLRLIYYSQIVNDFQKGDIAEGYSVSREKKESFPLTVTSAQKNPTAFYLCASARQGEGKNQPQHFGDGTRLSIL.

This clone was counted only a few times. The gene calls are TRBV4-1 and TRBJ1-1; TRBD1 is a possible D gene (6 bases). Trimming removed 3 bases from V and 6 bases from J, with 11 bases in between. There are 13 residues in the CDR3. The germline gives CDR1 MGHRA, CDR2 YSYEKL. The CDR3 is CASSQGASAEAFF. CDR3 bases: TGCGCCAGCAGCCAGGGGGCTAGTGCTGAAGCTTTCTTT.

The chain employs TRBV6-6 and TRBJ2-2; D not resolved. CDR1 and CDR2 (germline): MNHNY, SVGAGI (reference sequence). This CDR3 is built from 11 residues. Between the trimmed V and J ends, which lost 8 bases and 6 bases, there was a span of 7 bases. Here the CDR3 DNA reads TGTGCCAGCCAGAAGGCCGGGGAGCTGTTTTTT. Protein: CASQKAGELFF.

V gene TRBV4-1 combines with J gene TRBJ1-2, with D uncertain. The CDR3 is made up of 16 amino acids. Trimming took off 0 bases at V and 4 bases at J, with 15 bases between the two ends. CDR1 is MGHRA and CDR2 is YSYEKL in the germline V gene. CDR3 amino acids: CASSQEPPPVSYGYTF. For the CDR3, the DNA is TGCGCCAGCAGCCAAGAACCTCCGCCGGTAAGCTATGGCTACACCTTC.

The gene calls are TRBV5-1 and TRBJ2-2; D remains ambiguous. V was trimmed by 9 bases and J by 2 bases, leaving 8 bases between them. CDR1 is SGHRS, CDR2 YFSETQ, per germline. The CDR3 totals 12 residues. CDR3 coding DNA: TGCGCCACTACACCAAACACCGGGGAGCTGTTTTTT. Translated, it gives CATTPNTGELFF.

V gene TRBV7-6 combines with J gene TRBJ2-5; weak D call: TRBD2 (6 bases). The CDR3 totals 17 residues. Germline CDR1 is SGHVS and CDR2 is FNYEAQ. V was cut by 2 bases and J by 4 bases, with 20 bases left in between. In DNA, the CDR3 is TGTGCCAGCAGCTTAAGAAGTGGGCGAGCCGGGGGAGAGACCCAGTACTTC. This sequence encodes CASSLRSGRAGGETQYF.

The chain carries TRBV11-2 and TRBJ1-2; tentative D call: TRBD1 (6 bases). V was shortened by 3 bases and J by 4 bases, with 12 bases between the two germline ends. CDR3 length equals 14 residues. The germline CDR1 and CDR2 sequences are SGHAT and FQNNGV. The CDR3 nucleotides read TGTGCCAGCAGCTTCCGCAGGGGCTTCTATGGCTACACCTTC. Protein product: CASSFRRGFYGYTF.

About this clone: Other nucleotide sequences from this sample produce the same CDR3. The CDR3 spells CASSRTQETQYF. The CDR3 DNA follows: TGCGCCAGCAGCCGCACCCAAGAGACCCAGTACTTC. The V and J genes are TRBV5-1 and TRBJ2-5; the D is unclear. The V gene's germline CDR1 is SGHRS and CDR2 YFSETQ. The CDR3 covers 12 residues. V lost 4 bases to trimming and J lost 1 base, with 5 bases between them.

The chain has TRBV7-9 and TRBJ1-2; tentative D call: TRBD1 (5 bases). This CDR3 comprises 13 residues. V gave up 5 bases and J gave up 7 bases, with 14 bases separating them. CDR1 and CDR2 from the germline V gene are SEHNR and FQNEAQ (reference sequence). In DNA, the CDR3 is TGTGCCAGCAGCCGTTCCGGGGCAGGTGGCTACACCTTC. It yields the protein CASSRSGAGGYTF.

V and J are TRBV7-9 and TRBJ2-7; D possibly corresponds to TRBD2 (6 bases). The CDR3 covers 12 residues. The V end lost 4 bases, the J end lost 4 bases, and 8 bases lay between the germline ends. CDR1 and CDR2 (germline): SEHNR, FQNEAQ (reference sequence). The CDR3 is CASSSGRYEQYF. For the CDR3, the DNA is TGTGCCAGCAGCTCGGGGAGGTACGAGCAGTACTTC.

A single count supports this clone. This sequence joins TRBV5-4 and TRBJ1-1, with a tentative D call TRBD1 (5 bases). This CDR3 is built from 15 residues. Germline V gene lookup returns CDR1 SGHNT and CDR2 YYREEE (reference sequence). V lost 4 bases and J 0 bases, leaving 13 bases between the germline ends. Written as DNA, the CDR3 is TGTGCCAGCAGCCATCGACGGGGGATGAACACTGAAGCTTTCTTT. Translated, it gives CASSHRRGMNTEAFF.

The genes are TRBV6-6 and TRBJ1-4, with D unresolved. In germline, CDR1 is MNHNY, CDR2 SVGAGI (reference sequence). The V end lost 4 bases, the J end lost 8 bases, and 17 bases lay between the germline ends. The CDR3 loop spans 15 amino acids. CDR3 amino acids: CASSSHTRRREKLFF. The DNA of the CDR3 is TGTGCCAGCAGTTCTCATACCAGGAGGAGAGAAAAACTGTTTTTT.

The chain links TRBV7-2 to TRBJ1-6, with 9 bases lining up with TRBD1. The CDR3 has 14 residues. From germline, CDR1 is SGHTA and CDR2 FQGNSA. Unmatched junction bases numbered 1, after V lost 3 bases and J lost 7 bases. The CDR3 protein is CASSFTGGNSPLHF. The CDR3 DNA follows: TGTGCCAGCAGCTTTACAGGGGGCAATTCACCCCTCCACTTT. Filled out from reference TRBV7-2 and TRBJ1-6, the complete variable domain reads GAGVSQSPSNKVTEKGKDVELRCDPISGHTALYWYRQSLGQGLEFLIYFQGNSAPDKSGLPSDRFSAERTGGSVSTLTIQRTQQEDSAVYLCASSFTGGNSPLHFGNGTRLTVT.

The chain's CDR3 is CASSLGDMGVYGYTF. CDR3 sequence (DNA): TGCGCCAGCAGCTTGGGAGATATGGGGGTCTATGGCTACACCTTC. J is TRBJ1-2 and V is TRBV5-1; D may be TRBD1 (5 bases). In germline, CDR1 is SGHRS, CDR2 YFSETQ. CDR3 size: 15 residues. V shed 0 bases and J shed 4 bases, with 13 bases lying between them.

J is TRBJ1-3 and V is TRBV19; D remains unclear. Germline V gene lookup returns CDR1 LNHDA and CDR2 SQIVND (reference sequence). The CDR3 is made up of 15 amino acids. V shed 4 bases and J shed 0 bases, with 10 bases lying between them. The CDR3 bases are TGTGCCAGTAGTACCGACGGTAGCTCTGGAAACACCATATATTTT. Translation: CASSTDGSSGNTIYF.

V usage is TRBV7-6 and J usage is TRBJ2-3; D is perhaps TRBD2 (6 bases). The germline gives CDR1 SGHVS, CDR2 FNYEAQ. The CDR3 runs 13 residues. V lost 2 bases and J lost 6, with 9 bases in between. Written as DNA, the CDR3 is TGTGCCAGCAGCTTATCACTAGCCGATACGCAGTATTTT. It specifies CASSLSLADTQYF.

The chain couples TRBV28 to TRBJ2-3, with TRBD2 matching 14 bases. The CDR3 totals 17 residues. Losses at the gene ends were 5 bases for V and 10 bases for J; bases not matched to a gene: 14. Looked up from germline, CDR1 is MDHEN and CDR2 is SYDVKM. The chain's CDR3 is CASSPLGTSGGLGSQYF. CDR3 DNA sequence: TGTGCCAGCAGTCCCCTCGGGACTAGCGGGGGCCTGGGGTCGCAGTATTTT. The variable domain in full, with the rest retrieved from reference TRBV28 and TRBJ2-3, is DVKVTQSSRYLVKRTGEKVFLECVQDMDHENMFWYRQDPGLGLRLIYFSYDVKMKEKGDIPEGYSVSREKKERFSLILESASTNQTSMYLCASSPLGTSGGLGSQYFGPGTRLTVL.

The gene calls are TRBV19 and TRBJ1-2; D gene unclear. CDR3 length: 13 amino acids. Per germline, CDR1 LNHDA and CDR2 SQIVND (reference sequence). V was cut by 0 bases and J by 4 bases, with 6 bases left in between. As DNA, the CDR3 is TGTGCCAGTAGTATAGATCGAGCCTATGGCTACACCTTC. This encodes CASSIDRAYGYTF.

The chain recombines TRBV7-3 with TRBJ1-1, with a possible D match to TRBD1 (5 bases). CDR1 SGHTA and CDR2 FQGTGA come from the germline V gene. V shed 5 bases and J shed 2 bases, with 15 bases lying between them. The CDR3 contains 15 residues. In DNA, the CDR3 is TGTGCCAGCAGCCCTGACAGAACGTCCAACACTGAAGCTTTCTTT. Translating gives CASSPDRTSNTEAFF.